The 18 T cell receptor beta chains listed next were all sequenced from one sample in a study of identical twins (dated by TCRdb to the mid-2010s). Library prep was done by 5' RACE. Sequencing used an Illumina HiSeq 2000. In-frame beta chains were kept once TCRdb had trimmed the public reads at Q25 with fastp and called clones with MiXCR. Under each unique CDR3 protein, matching rows form one entry showing the most common genes and DNA. The sample contains 1.5 million to 2 million distinct CDR3 sequences, about 30% of them found a single time. The top ten constitute 0.27% of the sample. Material for sequencing was cord blood. The receptor source for this set is a newborn girl in good health.

The chain combines TRBV27 with TRBJ2-6; D not certain. The CDR3 length is 15 residues. V was pared by 5 bases and J by 2 bases, with 10 bases between. The germline gives CDR1 MNHEY, CDR2 SMNVEV (reference sequence). CDR3 nucleotides: TGTGCCAGCAGTCCTAGGACGACTGGGGCCAACGTCCTGACTTTC. This encodes CASSPRTTGANVLTF.

This clonotype was observed a few times. This CDR3 is CASSFIGTYNNEQFF. CDR3 coding DNA: TGCGCCAGCAGCTTTATTGGGACCTACAACAATGAGCAGTTCTTC. V usage is TRBV5-1 and J usage is TRBJ2-1; D tentatively reads TRBD1 or TRBD2 (5 bases each). The CDR3 covers 15 residues. V lost 2 bases and J 5 bases, leaving 14 bases between the germline ends. The germline CDR1 and CDR2 sequences are SGHRS and YFSETQ.

In its sample, this clonotype was seen many times. V usage is TRBV6-6 and J usage is TRBJ1-1, with TRBD1 as a possible D gene (6 bases). The CDR3 has 13 residues. Germline-derived CDR1 and CDR2 are MNHNY and SVGAGI (reference sequence). V was clipped by 4 bases and J by 1 base, with 7 bases between them. The CDR3 spells CASSWDTNTEAFF. In DNA form, the CDR3 reads TGTGCCAGCAGTTGGGACACGAACACTGAAGCTTTCTTT.

The chain carries TRBV6-2 or TRBV6-3 and TRBJ2-7; D gene unclear. Trimming removed 3 bases at V and 0 bases at J, with 9 bases between. Germline CDR1 reads MNHEY; CDR2 reads SVGEGT. The length of the CDR3 is 14 residues. CDR3 nucleotide sequence: TGTGCCAGCAGTTATTTAGCCTACTCCTACGAGCAGTACTTC. It encodes CASSYLAYSYEQYF.

The J gene is TRBJ1-1, the V gene TRBV20-1, with D hard to call. V gave up 5 bases and J gave up 5 bases, with 12 bases separating them. This CDR3 has 12 amino acids. CDR1 DFQATT and CDR2 SNEGSKA come from the germline V gene (reference sequence). CDR3 loop: CSASRRATEAFF. CDR3 nucleotide sequence: TGCAGTGCTTCCCGACGAGCGACTGAAGCTTTCTTT.

The chain joins TRBV7-2 to TRBJ2-3, with 11 bases that match TRBD2. Germline-derived CDR1 and CDR2 are SGHTA and FQGNSA. The J segment lost 5 bases and the V segment lost 3 bases, leaving 7 bases of the junction unmatched. CDR3 length: 16 amino acids. CDR3 sequence: CASSLFLAGGVDTQYF. As DNA, the CDR3 is TGTGCCAGCAGCTTGTTCCTAGCGGGGGGCGTAGATACGCAGTATTTT.

There are a few counts of this clonotype. V usage is TRBV20-1 and J usage is TRBJ1-5; D is ambiguous. Looked up from germline, CDR1 is DFQATT and CDR2 is SNEGSKA (reference sequence). The V end was cut by 3 bases, the J end by 9 bases, with 9 bases between. This CDR3 has 11 residues. CDR3 nucleotide sequence: TGCAGTGCTAGGTCCCCGTCGCCCCAGCATTTT. It specifies CSARSPSPQHF.

This clonotype was seen once. The genes are TRBV27 and TRBJ2-4; D is undetermined. V was pared by 6 bases and J by 0 bases, with 9 bases between. The CDR3 is made up of 14 amino acids. From germline, CDR1 is MNHEY and CDR2 SMNVEV (reference sequence). The CDR3 sequence is CASSSVQAKNIQYF. DNA for the CDR3: TGTGCCAGCAGCTCCGTCCAAGCCAAAAACATTCAGTACTTC.

The J gene is TRBJ2-2, the V gene TRBV25-1; the D call may be TRBD1 or TRBD2 (6 bases each). V lost 2 bases and J lost 2, with 12 bases in between. The CDR3 is 16 amino acids. The germline gives CDR1 MGHDK, CDR2 SYGVNS. The chain's CDR3 is CASSEIEGGNTGELFF. Written as DNA, the CDR3 is TGTGCCAGCAGTGAAATTGAGGGGGGAAACACCGGGGAGCTGTTTTTT.

This clonotype has only a few counts. The chain uses TRBV12-3 or TRBV12-4 and TRBJ1-5; TRBD1 is a possible D gene (6 bases). With 5 bases removed from V and 7 bases from J, the gap between germline ends came to 12 bases. The CDR3 extends over 13 amino acids. DNA of the CDR3: TGTGCCAGCAGTAAGGGGGGGGACCAGCCCCAGCATTTT. It encodes CASSKGGDQPQHF.

This chain joins TRBV6-2 or TRBV6-3 and TRBJ2-7; D is perhaps TRBD1 or TRBD2 (5 bases each). Germline values: CDR1 MNHEY, CDR2 SVGEGT. Trimming stripped 4 bases from V and 2 bases from J, with 12 bases between. There are 14 residues in the CDR3. This chain's CDR3 is CASSFREGPYEQYF. CDR3 nucleotides: TGTGCCAGCAGTTTTCGAGAGGGGCCCTACGAGCAGTACTTC.

The chain links TRBV5-1 to TRBJ2-1, with TRBD1 as a possible D gene (6 bases). The CDR3 length is 13 residues. Germline CDR1 is SGHRS and CDR2 is YFSETQ. V gave up 8 bases and J gave up 4 bases, with 13 bases separating them. The CDR3 DNA reads TGCGCCAGTACAGGGATTTTGTACAATGAGCAGTTCTTC. The encoded protein is CASTGILYNEQFF.

This clonotype was found a few times. The rearrangement joins TRBV6-5 to TRBJ2-3, with TRBD2 identical over 8 bases. The CDR3 is 16 residues long. Germline CDR1 MNHEY, CDR2 SVGAGI. V shed 6 bases, J shed 2 bases, and the junction held 10 bases outside the gene matches. The CDR3 protein is CASSPQSGGFTDTQYF. The CDR3 DNA follows: TGTGCCAGCAGCCCCCAAAGCGGGGGATTCACAGATACGCAGTATTTT.

The chain employs TRBV6-2 or TRBV6-3 and TRBJ2-2, with D possibly being TRBD1 (5 bases). Germline-derived CDR1 and CDR2 are MNHEY and SVGEGT. The CDR3 loop spans 14 amino acids. Trimming removed 6 bases at V and 1 base at J, with 9 bases between. CDR3: CASRKTGNTGELFF. CDR3 bases: TGTGCCAGCAGGAAAACAGGGAACACCGGGGAGCTGTTTTTT.

The rearrangement uses TRBV6-2 or TRBV6-3 and TRBJ1-2; D gene uncertain. The CDR3 consists of 13 residues. Trimming stripped 3 bases from V and 3 bases from J, with 8 bases between. The germline CDR1 and CDR2 sequences are MNHEY and SVGEGT. The CDR3 protein is CASSYARDYGYTF. CDR3 DNA sequence: TGTGCCAGCAGTTATGCTAGGGACTATGGCTACACCTTC.

The chain joins TRBV10-3 to TRBJ2-1, with 7 bases that match TRBD2. Germline trimming cut 10 bases from V and 0 bases from J; bases unmatched to any gene: 6. In germline, CDR1 is ENHRY, CDR2 SYGVKD. This CDR3 spans 14 amino acids. CDR3 in amino acids: CATRRESSYNEQFF. The CDR3, as DNA: TGTGCCACCAGGCGGGAGAGCTCCTACAATGAGCAGTTCTTC.

This clonotype has just a few counts. The V call is TRBV2, the J call TRBJ1-5; D is undetermined. The CDR3 consists of 18 residues. V was trimmed by 4 bases and J by 0 bases, leaving 19 bases between them. Germline-derived CDR1 and CDR2 are SNHLY and FYNNEI. This chain's CDR3 is CASSGARLPWDSNQPQHF. CDR3 sequence (DNA): TGTGCCAGCAGTGGTGCCAGGCTTCCTTGGGATAGCAATCAGCCCCAGCATTTT.

This clonotype has a count of ten or more. The genes are TRBV20-1 and TRBJ2-3; D is unclear. V was clipped by 0 bases and J by 2 bases, with 12 bases between them. This CDR3 spans 15 amino acids. Germline V gives CDR1 DFQATT, CDR2 SNEGSKA (reference sequence). This CDR3 is CSARDGGRSTDTQYF. The CDR3 DNA reads TGCAGTGCTAGAGATGGTGGCAGATCCACAGATACGCAGTATTTT.